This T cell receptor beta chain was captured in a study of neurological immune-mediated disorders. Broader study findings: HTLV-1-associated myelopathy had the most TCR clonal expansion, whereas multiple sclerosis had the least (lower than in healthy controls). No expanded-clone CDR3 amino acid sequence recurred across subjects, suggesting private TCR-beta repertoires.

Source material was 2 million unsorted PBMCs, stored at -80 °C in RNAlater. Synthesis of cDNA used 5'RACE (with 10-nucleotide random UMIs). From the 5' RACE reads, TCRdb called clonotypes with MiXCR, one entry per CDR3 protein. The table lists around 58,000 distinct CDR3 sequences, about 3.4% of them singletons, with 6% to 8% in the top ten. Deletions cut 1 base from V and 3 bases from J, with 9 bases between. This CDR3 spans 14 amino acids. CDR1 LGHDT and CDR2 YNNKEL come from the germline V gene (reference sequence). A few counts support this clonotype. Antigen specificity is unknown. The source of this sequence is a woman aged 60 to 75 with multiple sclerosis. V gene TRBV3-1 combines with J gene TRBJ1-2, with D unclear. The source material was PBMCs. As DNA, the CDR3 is TGTGCCAGCAGCCAAGTGGCGGGGTACTATGGCTACACCTTC. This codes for CASSQVAGYYGYTF.